This TCR beta chain was recovered during a study of blood T cell repertoires in COVID-19. Study background: Samples of COVID-19 (acute and convalescent) were obtained from the United States, Italy and Spain. The analysed material was cDNA or gDNA that came from T cells, B-cell-depleted T cells, or PBMCs.

Original methodology: The authors estimated nucleated cell counts from reference gene primer amplification. Assay used: immunoSEQ multiplex PCR; TCRdb lists only in-frame clones, some missing. The V and J calls and the clone size are those of that table, but D and trimming were determined from the DNA. The sample shows roughly 130,000 clones, 80% of them seen only once. Germline lookup yields CDR1 SGHRS and CDR2 YFSETQ. Trimming took 5 bases from V and 5 from J; bases not matched to a gene: 11. The CDR3 length is 15 residues. The source is a man in his sixties or seventies with acute or convalescent COVID-19. The sequenced sample was peripheral blood. J is TRBJ2-3 and V is TRBV5-1, with 7 bases matching TRBD1. CDR3: CASRPNRGDVDTQYF. CDR3 nucleotides: TGCGCCAGCAGACCTAACAGGGGAGATGTAGATACGCAGTATTTT.